This T cell receptor (beta chain) was documented in a study of blood T cell repertoires in COVID-19. Study in general: Samples taken during acute and convalescent COVID-19 were collected in the United States, Italy and Spain.

There are 14 residues in the CDR3. V shed 3 bases, J shed 4 bases, and the junction held 5 bases outside the gene matches. Germline V gene lookup returns CDR1 LGHNT and CDR2 FRNRAP. Those enrolled, adults aged roughly 18 to 89 years, came from fewer than 25 US areas. In the original analysis: Counts of nucleated cells, estimated from reference gene primer amplification, were obtained. Clones were sequenced by immunoSEQ multiplex PCR, and TCRdb holds only the in-frame ones, with some missing. V and J calls and clone size come straight from that table; D and trimming were deduced from the DNA. This sample has about 400,000 clones; about 90% occur once, and the top ten carry 1.5% to 2%.

V gene TRBV12-5 combines with J gene TRBJ1-1; 7 nucleotides line up with TRBD1. The sequencing sample was made of PBMCs or T cells enriched from blood (not recorded which). The TCR comes from a woman aged 30 to 39 who had recovered from COVID-19. The CDR3 DNA is TGTGCTAGTGGTTTCTCGACAGGGATCACTGAAGCTTTCTTT. Translated: CASGFSTGITEAFF.